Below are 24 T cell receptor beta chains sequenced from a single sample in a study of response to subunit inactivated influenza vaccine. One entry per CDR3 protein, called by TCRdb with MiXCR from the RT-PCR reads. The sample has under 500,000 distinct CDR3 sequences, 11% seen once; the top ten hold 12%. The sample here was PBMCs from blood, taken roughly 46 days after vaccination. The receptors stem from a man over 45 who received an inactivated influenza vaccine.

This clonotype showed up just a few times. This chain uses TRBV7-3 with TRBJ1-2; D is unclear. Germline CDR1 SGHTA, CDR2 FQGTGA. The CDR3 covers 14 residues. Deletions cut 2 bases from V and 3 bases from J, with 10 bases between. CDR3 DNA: TGTGCCAGCAGCTTAGGGCCAAGGGACTATGGCTACACCTTC. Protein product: CASSLGPRDYGYTF.

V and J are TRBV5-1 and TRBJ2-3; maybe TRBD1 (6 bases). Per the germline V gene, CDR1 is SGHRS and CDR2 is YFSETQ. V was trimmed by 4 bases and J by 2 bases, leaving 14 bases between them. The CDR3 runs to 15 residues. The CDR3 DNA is TGCGCCAGCAGCAACAACAGGGTTTCCACAGATACGCAGTATTTT. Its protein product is CASSNNRVSTDTQYF.

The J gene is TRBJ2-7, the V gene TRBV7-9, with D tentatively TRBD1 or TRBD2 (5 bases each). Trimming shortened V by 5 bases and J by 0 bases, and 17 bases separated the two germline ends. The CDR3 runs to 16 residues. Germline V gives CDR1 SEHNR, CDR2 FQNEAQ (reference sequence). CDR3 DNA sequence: TGTGCCAGCAGCCTATGGGGCGGGTATTTCTCCTACGAGCAGTACTTC. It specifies CASSLWGGYFSYEQYF. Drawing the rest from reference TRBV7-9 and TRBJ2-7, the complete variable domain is DTGVSQNPRHKITKRGQNVTFRCDPISEHNRLYWYRQTLGQGPEFLTYFQNEAQLEKSRLLSDRFSAERPKGSFSTLEIQRTEQGDSAMYLCASSLWGGYFSYEQYFGPGTRLTVT.

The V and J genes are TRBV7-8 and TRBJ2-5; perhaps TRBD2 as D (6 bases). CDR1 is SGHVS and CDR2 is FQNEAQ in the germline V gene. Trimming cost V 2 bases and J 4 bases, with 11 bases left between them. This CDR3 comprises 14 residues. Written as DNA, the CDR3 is TGTGCCAGCAGCTTAAATTCACTAGCAGAGACCCAGTACTTC. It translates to CASSLNSLAETQYF. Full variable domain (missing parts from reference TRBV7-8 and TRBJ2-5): GAGVSQSPRYKVAKRGQDVALRCDPISGHVSLFWYQQALGQGPEFLTYFQNEAQLDKSGLPSDRFFAERPEGSVSTLKIQRTQQEDSAVYLCASSLNSLAETQYFGPGTRLLVL.

This chain's CDR3 is CATSEGQGVTDTQYF. CDR3 nucleotide sequence: TGTGCCACCAGTGAAGGACAGGGGGTCACAGATACGCAGTATTTT. This chain uses TRBV24-1 with TRBJ2-3; 10 positions match TRBD1. The J segment lost 2 bases and the V segment lost 4 bases, leaving 2 bases of the junction unmatched. CDR3 length: 15 residues. The V gene's germline CDR1 is KGHDR and CDR2 SFDVKD.

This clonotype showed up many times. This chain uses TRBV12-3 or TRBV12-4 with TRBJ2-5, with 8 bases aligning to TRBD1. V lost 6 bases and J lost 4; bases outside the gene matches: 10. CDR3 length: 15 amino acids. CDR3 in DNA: TGTGCCAGCAGCCCAAGACAGGGGCGGTCAGAGACCCAGTACTTC. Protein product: CASSPRQGRSETQYF.

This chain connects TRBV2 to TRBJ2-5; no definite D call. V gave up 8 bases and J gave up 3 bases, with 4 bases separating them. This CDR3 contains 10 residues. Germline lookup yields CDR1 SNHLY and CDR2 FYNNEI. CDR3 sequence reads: CASREETQYF. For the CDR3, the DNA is TGTGCCAGCCGGGAAGAGACCCAGTACTTC. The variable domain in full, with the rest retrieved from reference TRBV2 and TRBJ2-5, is EPEVTQTPSHQVTQMGQEVILRCVPISNHLYFYWYRQILGQKVEFLVSFYNNEISEKSEIFDDQFSVERPDGSNFTLKIRSTKLEDSAMYFCASREETQYFGPGTRLLVL.

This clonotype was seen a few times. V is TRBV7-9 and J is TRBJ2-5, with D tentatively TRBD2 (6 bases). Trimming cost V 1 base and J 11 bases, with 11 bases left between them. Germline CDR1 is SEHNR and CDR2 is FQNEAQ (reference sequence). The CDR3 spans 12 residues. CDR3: CASSLEGTFQYF. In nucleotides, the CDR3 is TGTGCCAGCAGCTTAGAGGGGACTTTTCAGTACTTC.

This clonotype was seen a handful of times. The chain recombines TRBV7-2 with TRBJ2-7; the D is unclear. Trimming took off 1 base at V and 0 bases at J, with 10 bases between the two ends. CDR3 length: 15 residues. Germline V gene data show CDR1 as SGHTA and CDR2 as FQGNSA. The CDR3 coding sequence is TGTGCCAGCAGCTTAGTCACAAGTGGCTCCTACGAGCAGTACTTC. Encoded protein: CASSLVTSGSYEQYF. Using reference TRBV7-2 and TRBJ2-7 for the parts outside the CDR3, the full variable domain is GAGVSQSPSNKVTEKGKDVELRCDPISGHTALYWYRQSLGQGLEFLIYFQGNSAPDKSGLPSDRFSAERTGGSVSTLTIQRTQQEDSAVYLCASSLVTSGSYEQYFGPGTRLTVT.

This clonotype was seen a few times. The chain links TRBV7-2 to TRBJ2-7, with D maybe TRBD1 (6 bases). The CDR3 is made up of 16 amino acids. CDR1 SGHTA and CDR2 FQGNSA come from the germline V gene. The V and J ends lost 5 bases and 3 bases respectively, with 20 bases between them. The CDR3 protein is CASSISGVAAYYEQYF. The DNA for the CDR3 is TGTGCCAGCAGCATCTCAGGGGTTGCGGCGTACTACGAGCAGTACTTC.

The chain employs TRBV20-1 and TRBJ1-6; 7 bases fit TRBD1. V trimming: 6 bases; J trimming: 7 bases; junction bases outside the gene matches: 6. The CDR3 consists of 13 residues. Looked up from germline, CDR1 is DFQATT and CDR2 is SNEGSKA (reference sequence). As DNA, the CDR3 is TGCAGTGCCCGGACAGGCTGGAATTCACCCCTCCACTTT. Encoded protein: CSARTGWNSPLHF.

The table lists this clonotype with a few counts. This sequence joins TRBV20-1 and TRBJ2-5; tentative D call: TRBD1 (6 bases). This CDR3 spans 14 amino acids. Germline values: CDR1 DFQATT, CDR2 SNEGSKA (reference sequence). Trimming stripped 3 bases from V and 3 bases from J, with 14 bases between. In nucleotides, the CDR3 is TGCAGTGCTAGTAGGGGACAACTAAAAGAGACCCAGTACTTC. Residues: CSASRGQLKETQYF.

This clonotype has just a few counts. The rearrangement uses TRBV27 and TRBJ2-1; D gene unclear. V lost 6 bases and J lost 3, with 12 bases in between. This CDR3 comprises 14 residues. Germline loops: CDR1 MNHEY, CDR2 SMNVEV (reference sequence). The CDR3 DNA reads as TGTGCCAGCAGCCCGATGGACGGCTACAATGAGCAGTTCTTC. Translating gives CASSPMDGYNEQFF.

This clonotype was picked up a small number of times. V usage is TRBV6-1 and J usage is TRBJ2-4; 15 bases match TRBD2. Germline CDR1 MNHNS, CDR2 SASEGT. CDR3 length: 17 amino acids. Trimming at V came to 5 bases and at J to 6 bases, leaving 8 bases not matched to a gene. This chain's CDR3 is CASSTWTSGRAGNIQYF. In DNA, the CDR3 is TGTGCCAGCAGTACCTGGACTAGCGGGAGGGCCGGAAACATTCAGTACTTC.

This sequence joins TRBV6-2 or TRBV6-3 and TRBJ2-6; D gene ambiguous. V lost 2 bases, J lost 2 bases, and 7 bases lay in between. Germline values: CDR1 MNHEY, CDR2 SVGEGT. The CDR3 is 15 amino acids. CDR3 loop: CASSYPVTGANVLTF. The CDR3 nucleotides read TGTGCCAGCAGTTACCCCGTGACTGGGGCCAACGTCCTGACTTTC.

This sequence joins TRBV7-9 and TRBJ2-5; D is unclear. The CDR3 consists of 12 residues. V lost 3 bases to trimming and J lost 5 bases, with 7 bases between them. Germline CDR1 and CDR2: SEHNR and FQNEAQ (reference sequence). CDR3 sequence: CASSFQVETQYF. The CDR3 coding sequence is TGTGCCAGCAGCTTCCAGGTGGAGACCCAGTACTTC.

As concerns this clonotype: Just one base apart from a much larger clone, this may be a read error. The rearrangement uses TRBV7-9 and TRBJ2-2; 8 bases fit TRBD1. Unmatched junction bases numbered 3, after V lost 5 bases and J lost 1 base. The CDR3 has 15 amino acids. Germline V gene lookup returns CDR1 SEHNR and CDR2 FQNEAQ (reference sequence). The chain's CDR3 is CASSHGQGNTGELFF. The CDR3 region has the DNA TGTGCCAGCAGCCACGGACAGGGGAACACCGGGGAGCTGTTTTTT.

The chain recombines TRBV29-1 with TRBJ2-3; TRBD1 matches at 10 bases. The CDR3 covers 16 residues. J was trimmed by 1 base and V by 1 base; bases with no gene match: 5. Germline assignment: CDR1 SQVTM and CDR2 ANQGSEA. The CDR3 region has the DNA TGCAGCGTTGAAGCCCCTGGGACAGGGGGCACAGATACGCAGTATTTT. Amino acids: CSVEAPGTGGTDTQYF.

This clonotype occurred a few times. The CDR3 bases are TGCAGTGCTAGAGATAATTGGGGCAGGGCTAGCTCCTATAATTCACCCCTCCACTTT. Protein product: CSARDNWGRASSYNSPLHF. The chain uses TRBV20-1 and TRBJ1-6, with D perhaps matching TRBD1 (5 bases). The germline V and J ends were trimmed by 0 bases and 0 bases, with 18 bases remaining between them. There are 19 residues in the CDR3. Germline values: CDR1 DFQATT, CDR2 SNEGSKA (reference sequence).

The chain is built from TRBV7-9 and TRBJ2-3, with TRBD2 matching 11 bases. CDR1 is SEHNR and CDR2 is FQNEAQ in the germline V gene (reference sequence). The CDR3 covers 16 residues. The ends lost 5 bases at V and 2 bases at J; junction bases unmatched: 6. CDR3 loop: CASSGQLAGATDTQYF. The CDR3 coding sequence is TGTGCCAGCAGCGGCCAACTAGCGGGAGCCACAGATACGCAGTATTTT.

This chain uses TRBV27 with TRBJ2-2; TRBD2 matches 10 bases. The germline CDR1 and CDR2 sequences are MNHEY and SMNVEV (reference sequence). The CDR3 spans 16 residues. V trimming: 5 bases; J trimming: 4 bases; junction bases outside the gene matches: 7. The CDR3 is CASSLLAGSGTGELFF. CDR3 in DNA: TGTGCCAGCAGTCTACTAGCGGGGTCGGGCACCGGGGAGCTGTTTTTT.

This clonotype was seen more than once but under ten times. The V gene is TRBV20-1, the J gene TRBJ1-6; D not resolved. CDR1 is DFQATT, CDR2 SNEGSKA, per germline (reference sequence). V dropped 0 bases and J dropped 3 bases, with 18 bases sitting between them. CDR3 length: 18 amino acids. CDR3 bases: TGCAGTGCTAGAGACCTATCAGGAGTTCAATTCTATAATTCACCCCTCCACTTT. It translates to CSARDLSGVQFYNSPLHF.

The CDR3 DNA reads TGTGCCAGCAGTACCCCCGGGACGGGAGCCTACGAGCAGTACTTC. It specifies CASSTPGTGAYEQYF. The chain uses TRBV6-1 and TRBJ2-7; D perhaps matches TRBD2 (6 bases). This CDR3 is built from 15 residues. The V gene's germline CDR1 is MNHNS and CDR2 SASEGT. V lost 5 bases, J lost 2 bases, and 16 bases lay in between.

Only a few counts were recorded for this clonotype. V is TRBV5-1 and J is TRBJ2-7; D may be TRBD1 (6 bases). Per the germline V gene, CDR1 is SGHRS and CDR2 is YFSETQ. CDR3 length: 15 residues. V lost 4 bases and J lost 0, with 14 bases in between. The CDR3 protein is CASSQGQESSYEQYF. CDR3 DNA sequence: TGCGCCAGCAGCCAGGGGCAGGAAAGCTCCTACGAGCAGTACTTC.